The clone carrying this TCR beta chain was recorded many times. The antigen is undetermined. Germline CDR1 reads LNHDA; CDR2 reads SQIVND (reference sequence). The CDR3 is made up of 14 amino acids. Trimming left V 1 base short and J 5 bases short, with 8 bases between. The data were taken from a study of T cells in Graves' hyperthyroidism and ophthalmopathy. Findings and caveats of the study: Also found in blood were most expanded thyroid clonotypes above 0.001.

Exclusions: uncontrolled infection, other autoimmune disease, pregnancy, lactation. Drawn at first hyperthyroidism diagnosis, the blood sample preceded any ophthalmopathy symptoms. The investigators amplified TCR beta CDR3 regions from RNA transcripts. Initially, a first-round RT-PCR of the TCR CDR3 employed the HTBI primer set. Via MiXCR, TCRdb re-called the multiplex PCR reads, giving one row per CDR3 protein. Among fewer than 650,000 distinct CDR3 sequences, 11% to 15% were seen once, and the ten largest hold almost 6%. The clonotype was recovered from a woman in her 30s with Graves' hyperthyroidism that later progressed to Graves' ophthalmopathy. The sample was blood. V is TRBV19 and J is TRBJ1-4; D remains ambiguous. The CDR3 reads CASSIAGVNEKLFF. The CDR3 DNA reads TGTGCCAGTAGTATAGCCGGGGTCAATGAAAAACTGTTTTTT.